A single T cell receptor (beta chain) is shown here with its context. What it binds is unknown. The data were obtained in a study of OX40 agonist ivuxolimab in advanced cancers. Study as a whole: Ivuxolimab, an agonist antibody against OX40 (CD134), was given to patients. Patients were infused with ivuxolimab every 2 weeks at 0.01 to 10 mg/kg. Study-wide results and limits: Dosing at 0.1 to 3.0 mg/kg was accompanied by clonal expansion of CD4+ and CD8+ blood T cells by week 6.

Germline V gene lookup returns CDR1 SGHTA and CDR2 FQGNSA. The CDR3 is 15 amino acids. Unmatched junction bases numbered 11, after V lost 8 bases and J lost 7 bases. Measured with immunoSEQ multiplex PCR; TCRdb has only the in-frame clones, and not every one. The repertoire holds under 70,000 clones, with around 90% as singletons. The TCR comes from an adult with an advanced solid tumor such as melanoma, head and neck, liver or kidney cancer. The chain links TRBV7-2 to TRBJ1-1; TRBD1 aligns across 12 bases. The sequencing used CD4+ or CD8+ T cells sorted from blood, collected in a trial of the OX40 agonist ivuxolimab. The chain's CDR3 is CASPGTGGLKIEAFF. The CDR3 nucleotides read TGTGCCAGCCCCGGGACAGGGGGCCTTAAGATTGAAGCTTTCTTT.